This TCR beta chain originates from a study of molecular identifiers for immune sequencing clone quantification. Study results and caveats: More than 97% of effector molecules, versus under 1% of naive-cell molecules, belonged to clones above 20 RNA copies.

TCRdb redid the calling of the PCR reads with MiXCR, one entry per CDR3 protein. The table records under 800,000 distinct CDR3 sequences, about 25% of them present only once. At least ten counts were recorded for this clonotype. Its antigen is as yet unknown. V was clipped by 1 base and J by 2 bases, with 13 bases between them. The CDR3 runs to 15 residues. The germline CDR1 and CDR2 sequences are SGHNT and YYREEE (reference sequence). The clonotype comes from a human donor in good health. Some libraries in this study had Jurkat cell RNA spiked in. V gene TRBV5-4 combines with J gene TRBJ2-7; tentatively, D is TRBD1 (6 bases). What was sequenced was naive CD8+ T cells from blood, with Jurkat cell RNA spiked in. Subset described: FACS-sorted CD8+CD4-CCR7+CD45RA+ naive T cells. Written as DNA, the CDR3 is TGTGCCAGCAGCTTGACAGGGTTAAGCCCCTACGAGCAGTACTTC. This translates into CASSLTGLSPYEQYF.